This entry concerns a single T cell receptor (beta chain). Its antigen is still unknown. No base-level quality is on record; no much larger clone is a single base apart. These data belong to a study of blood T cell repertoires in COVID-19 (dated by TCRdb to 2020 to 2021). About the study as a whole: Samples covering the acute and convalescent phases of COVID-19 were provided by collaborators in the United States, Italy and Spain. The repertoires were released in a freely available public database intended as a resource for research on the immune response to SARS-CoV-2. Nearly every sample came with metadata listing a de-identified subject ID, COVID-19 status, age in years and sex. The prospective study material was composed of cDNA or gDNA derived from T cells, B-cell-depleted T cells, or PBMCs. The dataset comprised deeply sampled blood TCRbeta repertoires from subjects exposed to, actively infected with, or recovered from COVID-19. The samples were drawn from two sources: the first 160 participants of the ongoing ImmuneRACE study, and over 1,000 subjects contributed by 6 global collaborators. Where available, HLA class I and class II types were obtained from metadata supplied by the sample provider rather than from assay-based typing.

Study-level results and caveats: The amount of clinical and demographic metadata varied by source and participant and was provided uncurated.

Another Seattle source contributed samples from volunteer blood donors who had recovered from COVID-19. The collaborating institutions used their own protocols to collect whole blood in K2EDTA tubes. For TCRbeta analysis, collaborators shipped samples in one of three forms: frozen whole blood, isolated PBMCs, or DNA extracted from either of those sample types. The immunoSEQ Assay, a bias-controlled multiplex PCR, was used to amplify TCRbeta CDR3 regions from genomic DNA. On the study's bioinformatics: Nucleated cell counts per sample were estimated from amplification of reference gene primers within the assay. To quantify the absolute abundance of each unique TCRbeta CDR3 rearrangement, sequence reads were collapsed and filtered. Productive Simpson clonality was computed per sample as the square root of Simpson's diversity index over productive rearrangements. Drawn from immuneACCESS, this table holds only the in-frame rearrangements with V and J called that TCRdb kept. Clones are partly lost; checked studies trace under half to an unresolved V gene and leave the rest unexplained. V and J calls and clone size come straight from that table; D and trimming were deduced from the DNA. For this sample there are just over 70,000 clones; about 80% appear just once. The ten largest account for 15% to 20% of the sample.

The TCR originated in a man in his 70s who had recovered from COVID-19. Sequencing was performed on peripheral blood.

Read as DNA, the sequence is TGCGCCAGCAGCCAACAGGAGGGTCCAGATACGCAGTATTTT. Its protein product is CASSQQEGPDTQYF. The rearranged segments are TRBV4-3 and TRBJ2-3; tentative D gene TRBD2, with 6 bases matching. CDR1 and CDR2, looked up from the germline V gene, are LGHNA and YSLEER. The CDR3 runs 14 residues from the cysteine to the phenylalanine. Only the CDR3 DNA is retained, 42 bases long and in frame from the first base. V and J are truncated by 2 bases and 4 bases respectively, leaving an intervening sequence of 10 bases.